This paragraph reports one TCR beta chain. As processed by the authors: Amplification with reference gene primers provided the estimates of nucleated cell counts. Clones were read by immunoSEQ multiplex PCR, and TCRdb kept only the in-frame ones, dropping some. Clone size and V and J calls were adopted from that table, with D and trimming inferred from the DNA. The sample carries 120,000 to 150,000 clones, 70% to 90% recorded once. The CDR3 consists of 15 residues. Germline V lookup: CDR1 MNHEY, CDR2 SMNVEV (reference sequence). J was trimmed by 6 bases and V by 7 bases; bases with no gene match: 11. The source of the sample is a study of blood T cell repertoires in COVID-19. Study details: Whether acute or convalescent, the COVID-19 samples came from the United States, Italy and Spain. In each case, the material was cDNA or gDNA derived from T cells, B-cell-depleted T cells, or PBMCs.

This TCR came from a human donor with acute or convalescent COVID-19. The donor label of this sample is uncertain. The specimen was peripheral blood. The chain uses TRBV27 and TRBJ2-1, with 8 bases lining up with TRBD2. The CDR3 region has the DNA TGTGCCAGCACCAACCCCGGGGGGGGGATCAATGAGCAGTTCTTC. It codes for CASTNPGGGINEQFF.